This T cell receptor beta chain appears in the sequencing data of a study of blood T cells in healthy people across ages. This clonotype was seen only a few times. Drawing of peripheral blood yielded about 9.7 milliliters from each donor. Germline lookup yields CDR1 SGHTA and CDR2 FQGNSA. The CDR3 spans 17 residues. V was pared by 2 bases and J by 1 base, with 17 bases between. The authors ran a second PCR of about 6 to 12 cycles using a sample-barcoded 5' primer and a J-beta primer mix. TCRdb re-called the 5' RACE reads with MiXCR, one entry per CDR3 protein. The sample carries some 800,000 distinct CDR3 sequences, about 42% recorded once.

This receptor was obtained from a man aged 60 to 75 in good health. The chain carries TRBV7-2 and TRBJ2-5, with unresolved D. The sequenced sample was blood. The CDR3 loop is CASSLPGIAKSQETQYF. The CDR3 DNA sequence: TGTGCCAGCAGCTTACCTGGCATAGCTAAAAGCCAAGAGACCCAGTACTTC.